The 32 T cell receptor beta chains presented below share a single source sample, sequenced in a study of blood T cell repertoires in COVID-19. The repertoire was sequenced with immunoSEQ multiplex PCR; TCRdb's copy has only in-frame clones and lacks some. The sample records about 76,000 clones, around 75% being singletons. Sequenced: peripheral blood. The receptors shown here come from a man between 65 and 85 years old with acute or convalescent COVID-19.

This clone was detected only a few times. The chain combines TRBV10-1 with TRBJ2-7; 9 bases match TRBD2. Losses at the gene ends were 8 bases for V and 4 bases for J; bases not matched to a gene: 6. Per germline, CDR1 WNHNN and CDR2 SYGVQD (reference sequence). CDR3 length: 13 residues. The CDR3 loop reads CASQREEGYEQYF. The CDR3 nucleotides are TGCGCCAGCCAGCGGGAGGAGGGGTACGAGCAGTACTTC.

This clone was observed a few times. At one of its ends the junction is not consistent with the germline gene, which may arise from a read error. The chain has TRBV7-7 and TRBJ2-2; the match to TRBD2 covers 13 bases. The germline gives CDR1 SSHAT, CDR2 FNYEAQ (reference sequence). The CDR3 is 17 amino acids. CDR3 nucleotide sequence: TGTGCTAGCAGCTCTCTAGGGACTAGCGGGAAAGGCGGGGAGCTGTTTTTT. This sequence encodes CASSSLGTSGKGGELFF.

The chain combines TRBV6-4 with TRBJ1-2; 9 bases are shared with TRBD1. J lost 5 bases, V lost 4 bases, and 2 bases had no gene match. The germline V gene has CDR1 MRHNA and CDR2 SNTAGT. The CDR3 spans 13 residues. The CDR3 bases are TGTGCCAGCAGTGGAGGGACAGGGTATGGCTACACCTTC. Translated, it gives CASSGGTGYGYTF.

This clone has a single count. V gene TRBV19 combines with J gene TRBJ2-1, with 10 bases identical to TRBD2. The V and J ends lost 6 bases and 2 bases, in that order; junction bases with no gene match: 4. The CDR3 has 15 residues. Looked up from germline, CDR1 is LNHDA and CDR2 is SQIVND (reference sequence). The CDR3 spells CASSRTSGTYNEQFF. CDR3 sequence (DNA): TGTGCCAGTAGCAGGACTAGCGGTACCTACAATGAGCAGTTCTTC. Complete variable domain (other parts from reference TRBV19 and TRBJ2-1): DGGITQSPKYLFRKEGQNVTLSCEQNLNHDAMYWYRQDPGQGLRLIYYSQIVNDFQKGDIAEGYSVSREKKESFPLTVTSAQKNPTAFYLCASSRTSGTYNEQFFGPGTRLTVL.

V is TRBV5-1 and J is TRBJ2-3, with 9 bases matching TRBD1. Germline trimming cut 4 bases from V and 6 bases from J; bases unmatched to any gene: 9. The CDR3 is 15 residues long. The germline CDR1 and CDR2 sequences are SGHRS and YFSETQ. CDR3 protein: CASSVGQGFQDTQYF. CDR3 sequence (DNA): TGCGCCAGCAGCGTGGGACAGGGTTTTCAGGATACGCAGTATTTT. Full variable domain (outside the CDR3, taken from reference TRBV5-1 and TRBJ2-3): KAGVTQTPRYLIKTRGQQVTLSCSPISGHRSVSWYQQTPGQGLQFLFEYFSETQRNKGNFPGRFSGRQFSNSRSEMNVSTLELGDSALYLCASSVGQGFQDTQYFGPGTRLTVL.

This chain connects TRBV6-5 to TRBJ2-1, with a tentative D call TRBD2 (6 bases). Deletions cut 5 bases from V and 3 bases from J, with 11 bases between. The CDR3 has 14 residues. The germline V gene has CDR1 MNHEY and CDR2 SVGAGI. CDR3 amino acids: CASSRGLYYNEQFF. CDR3 coding DNA: TGTGCCAGCAGTCGGGGACTTTACTACAATGAGCAGTTCTTC.

In this sample, this clone turned up a few times. The chain uses TRBV7-2 and TRBJ2-4, with D tentatively TRBD1 (6 bases). The CDR3 consists of 16 residues. The V gene's germline CDR1 is SGHTA and CDR2 FQGNSA. V shed 4 bases and J shed 3 bases, with 16 bases lying between them. CDR3 region: CASSSQGLFDKNIQYF. The CDR3 DNA is TGTGCCAGCAGCTCACAGGGTCTTTTCGACAAAAACATTCAGTACTTC.

This clone was counted a single time. The J gene is TRBJ1-1, the V gene TRBV28; a weak D match, TRBD1 (5 bases). The CDR3 sequence is 12 residues long. Germline V gene sequence: CDR1 MDHEN, CDR2 SYDVKM. In nucleotides, the CDR3 is TGTGCGACTGGGGCAGTGGGCACTGAAGCTTTCTTT. The encoded protein is CATGAVGTEAFF.

The V and J genes are TRBV5-3 and TRBJ2-5; 10 nucleotides line up with TRBD2. TRBV5-3 is placed among ORFs of uncertain function. The CDR3 consists of 15 residues. J was trimmed by 0 bases and V by 2 bases; bases with no gene match: 1. Written as DNA, the CDR3 is TGTGCCAGAAGCTTAGCGGGAGGGTACCAAGAGACCCAGTACTTC. Its protein is CARSLAGGYQETQYF.

The genes are TRBV7-2 and TRBJ2-3, with 12 positions matching TRBD1. The CDR3 has 16 amino acids. The germline gives CDR1 SGHTA, CDR2 FQGNSA. Trimming removed 5 bases from V and 7 bases from J; junction bases left unmatched: 10. The CDR3 nucleotides read TGTGCCAGCAGCGCCAGCGGGGGACAGGGGGCCTATACGCAGTATTTT. As protein: CASSASGGQGAYTQYF.

The rearrangement links TRBV10-3 to TRBJ1-2; 10 bases fit TRBD1. V shed 10 bases, J shed 5 bases, and the junction held 4 bases outside the gene matches. CDR1 ENHRY and CDR2 SYGVKD come from the germline V gene. CDR3 size: 12 residues. This CDR3 reads CATSGQGYGYTF. Here the CDR3 DNA reads TGTGCCACCTCGGGACAGGGGTATGGCTACACCTTC.

J is TRBJ1-2 and V is TRBV18, with 7 bases fitting TRBD1. CDR3 length: 14 residues. Germline CDR1 and CDR2: KGHSH and LQKENI. V shed 3 bases, J shed 7 bases, and the junction held 8 bases outside the gene matches. CDR3 residues: CASSPETGNVGYTF. CDR3 sequence (DNA): TGTGCCAGCTCACCTGAGACAGGGAATGTTGGCTACACCTTC.

The rearrangement joins TRBV28 to TRBJ2-3, with 8 bases aligning to TRBD1. This CDR3 has 13 residues. Germline values: CDR1 MDHEN, CDR2 SYDVKM. V trimming: 6 bases; J trimming: 5 bases; junction bases outside the gene matches: 4. The CDR3 nucleotides read TGTGCCAGCAGCCCAGGGGGCTTAGATACGCAGTATTTT. Translation: CASSPGGLDTQYF.

The genes are TRBV10-3 and TRBJ1-2; 7 positions match TRBD1. Unmatched junction bases numbered 2, after V lost 5 bases and J lost 2 bases. The germline CDR1 and CDR2 sequences are ENHRY and SYGVKD. This CDR3 has 13 amino acids. DNA of the CDR3: TGTGCCATCAGTCCGGGACAGAACTATGGCTACACCTTC. Encoded protein: CAISPGQNYGYTF.

This clone was observed a few times. The chain links TRBV19 to TRBJ2-7; 11 nucleotides align to TRBD2. V was clipped by 5 bases and J by 6 bases; unmatched bases: 12. CDR1 and CDR2 (germline): LNHDA, SQIVND (reference sequence). CDR3 length equals 16 residues. The CDR3 DNA reads as TGTGCCAGTAGTGTCACTGCCGGGACTAGCGGCGGCGAGCAGTACTTC. Translated: CASSVTAGTSGGEQYF.

The J gene is TRBJ2-1, the V gene TRBV11-3, with 12 nucleotides matching TRBD2. Germline V lookup: CDR1 SGHNT, CDR2 YENEEA. The CDR3 runs to 16 residues. V was clipped by 5 bases and J by 0 bases; unmatched bases: 2. The CDR3 region is CASSPTSGSSYNEQFF. CDR3 nucleotides: TGTGCCAGCAGCCCGACTAGCGGGAGCTCCTACAATGAGCAGTTCTTC.

This chain uses TRBV5-6 with TRBJ2-1; 16 nucleotides agree with TRBD2. The germline gives CDR1 SGHDT, CDR2 YYEEEE. The CDR3 has 17 residues. With 3 bases clipped from V and 8 bases from J, the junction kept 8 bases outside the gene matches. The DNA for the CDR3 is TGTGCCAGCAGCTCGGGGACTAGCGGGAGGGTCTCGGATGAGCAGTTCTTC. Protein sequence: CASSSGTSGRVSDEQFF.

The chain employs TRBV28 and TRBJ2-3; TRBD2 is a possible D gene (5 bases). The CDR3 extends over 19 amino acids. The germline gives CDR1 MDHEN, CDR2 SYDVKM. V lost 3 bases to trimming and J lost 3 bases, with 25 bases between them. For the CDR3, the DNA is TGTGCCAGCAGTTTTATACTAGAGGACGGGCGAAGGCGGACAGATACGCAGTATTTT. This gives the protein CASSFILEDGRRRTDTQYF.

This clone was detected a few times. The chain is built from TRBV7-9 and TRBJ2-1; 7 nucleotides match TRBD2. Trimming cost V 1 base and J 2 bases; bases outside gene matches: 2. Germline CDR1 reads SEHNR; CDR2 reads FQNEAQ (reference sequence). The CDR3 is 15 residues long. The CDR3 spells CASSLEAGPYNEQFF. DNA of the CDR3: TGTGCCAGCAGCTTAGAAGCGGGACCCTACAATGAGCAGTTCTTC.

This clone was seen more than once but under ten times. The V call is TRBV29-1, the J call TRBJ1-5, with unresolved D. Germline V gene sequence: CDR1 SQVTM, CDR2 ANQGSEA. The CDR3 sequence is 12 residues long. V lost 4 bases to trimming and J lost 5 bases, with 9 bases between them. CDR3 residues: CSVGSQDQPQHF. DNA of the CDR3: TGCAGCGTTGGAAGCCAGGATCAGCCCCAGCATTTT.

V gene TRBV5-5 combines with J gene TRBJ2-7, with 13 bases fitting TRBD2. J lost 4 bases, V lost 4 bases, and 5 bases had no gene match. Germline CDR1 is SGHKS and CDR2 is YYEKEE (reference sequence). The CDR3 spans 15 residues. The CDR3 reads CASSTGLAGRYEQYF. The CDR3 DNA reads TGTGCCAGCAGCACGGGACTAGCGGGAAGGTACGAGCAGTACTTC.

This sequence joins TRBV29-1 and TRBJ1-4, with 9 bases matching TRBD1. Germline CDR1 and CDR2: SQVTM and ANQGSEA. CDR3 length: 13 residues. The trim removed 6 bases at V and 10 bases at J, leaving 9 bases unmatched. The CDR3: CSVRDRVRGKLFF. CDR3 DNA sequence: TGCAGCGTCCGGGACAGGGTGCGCGGAAAACTGTTTTTT.

This chain links TRBV29-1 with TRBJ2-1; 13 bases map to TRBD2. The CDR3 is made up of 17 amino acids. V gave up 1 base and J gave up 2 bases; unmatched junction bases: 5. The germline gives CDR1 SQVTM, CDR2 ANQGSEA. The CDR3 DNA reads as TGCAGCGTTGAAGCCACGGGACTAGCGGGACCCTACAATGAGCAGTTCTTC. Protein sequence: CSVEATGLAGPYNEQFF.

The chain employs TRBV18 and TRBJ2-2; 7 bases fit TRBD2. The CDR3 spans 15 residues. Germline trimming cut 3 bases from V and 2 bases from J; bases unmatched to any gene: 3. Germline V gene lookup returns CDR1 KGHSH and CDR2 LQKENI. CDR3 nucleotides: TGTGCCAGCTCACCGGCGGGACTAAACACCGGGGAGCTGTTTTTT. It translates to CASSPAGLNTGELFF.

In its sample, this clone was seen a few times. This sequence joins TRBV29-1 and TRBJ2-7; 7 bases line up with TRBD1. Looked up from germline, CDR1 is SQVTM and CDR2 is ANQGSEA. V was clipped by 3 bases and J by 4 bases; unmatched bases: 12. The CDR3 length is 15 residues. This CDR3 is CSVESPRDRIYEQYF. For the CDR3, the DNA is TGCAGCGTTGAGTCTCCCCGGGACAGAATATACGAGCAGTACTTC.

V gene TRBV5-1 combines with J gene TRBJ2-1; 11 bases map to TRBD1. After removal of 5 bases from V and 9 bases from J, the junction contained 16 bases not matched to a gene. This CDR3 is built from 17 residues. Germline-derived CDR1 and CDR2 are SGHRS and YFSETQ. The CDR3 region is CASSSAPPGQGVSEQFF. CDR3 nucleotide sequence: TGCGCCAGCAGTTCGGCCCCCCCGGGACAGGGGGTGAGTGAGCAGTTCTTC.

The chain combines TRBV2 with TRBJ2-2; D is perhaps TRBD1 (6 bases). V was clipped by 3 bases and J by 1 base, with 12 bases between them. Germline V gene sequence: CDR1 SNHLY, CDR2 FYNNEI. The CDR3 has 16 residues. As DNA, the CDR3 is TGTGCCAGCAGTGATCAGGGCAGGGGGAACACCGGGGAGCTGTTTTTT. Translating it yields CASSDQGRGNTGELFF.

The chain joins TRBV29-1 to TRBJ1-1; D remains ambiguous. The germline CDR1 and CDR2 sequences are SQVTM and ANQGSEA. There are 11 residues in the CDR3. Trimming left V 7 bases short and J 0 bases short, with 6 bases between. CDR3 sequence reads: CSAAMNTEAFF. In DNA, the CDR3 is TGCAGCGCCGCTATGAACACTGAAGCTTTCTTT.

The chain carries TRBV6-5 and TRBJ1-1, with D perhaps TRBD1 (5 bases). Germline V gene data show CDR1 as MNHEY and CDR2 as SVGAGI. Trimming took off 7 bases at V and 3 bases at J, with 18 bases between the two ends. The CDR3 covers 15 residues. Here the CDR3 DNA reads TGTGCCAGCAAGTTATGGCAATTAGGGGACACTGAAGCTTTCTTT. Protein product: CASKLWQLGDTEAFF.

V and J are TRBV27 and TRBJ1-5, with unresolved D. CDR1 MNHEY and CDR2 SMNVEV come from the germline V gene (reference sequence). Trimming took off 3 bases at V and 2 bases at J, with 8 bases between the two ends. The CDR3 runs 14 residues. Here the CDR3 DNA reads TGTGCCAGCAGTTTGCGAGAGGGCAATCAGCCCCAGCATTTT. Encoded protein: CASSLREGNQPQHF.

The chain is built from TRBV7-8 and TRBJ2-7; 10 bases fit TRBD1. The CDR3 sequence is 14 residues long. V dropped 5 bases and J dropped 2; count of bases not matched to a gene: 3. Germline V gene sequence: CDR1 SGHVS, CDR2 FQNEAQ. The CDR3 is CASSLGQGAYEQYF. DNA of the CDR3: TGTGCCAGCAGCCTTGGACAGGGGGCCTACGAGCAGTACTTC.

In this sample, this clone turned up once. This sequence joins TRBV27 and TRBJ1-4, with 7 bases that match TRBD1. Germline CDR1 reads MNHEY; CDR2 reads SMNVEV (reference sequence). Trimming removed 6 bases from V and 7 bases from J; junction bases left unmatched: 14. The CDR3 covers 16 residues. The CDR3 nucleotides read TGTGCCAGCAGAAAAGCGACAGGGAGCCACTTTGAAAAACTGTTTTTT. It translates to CASRKATGSHFEKLFF.